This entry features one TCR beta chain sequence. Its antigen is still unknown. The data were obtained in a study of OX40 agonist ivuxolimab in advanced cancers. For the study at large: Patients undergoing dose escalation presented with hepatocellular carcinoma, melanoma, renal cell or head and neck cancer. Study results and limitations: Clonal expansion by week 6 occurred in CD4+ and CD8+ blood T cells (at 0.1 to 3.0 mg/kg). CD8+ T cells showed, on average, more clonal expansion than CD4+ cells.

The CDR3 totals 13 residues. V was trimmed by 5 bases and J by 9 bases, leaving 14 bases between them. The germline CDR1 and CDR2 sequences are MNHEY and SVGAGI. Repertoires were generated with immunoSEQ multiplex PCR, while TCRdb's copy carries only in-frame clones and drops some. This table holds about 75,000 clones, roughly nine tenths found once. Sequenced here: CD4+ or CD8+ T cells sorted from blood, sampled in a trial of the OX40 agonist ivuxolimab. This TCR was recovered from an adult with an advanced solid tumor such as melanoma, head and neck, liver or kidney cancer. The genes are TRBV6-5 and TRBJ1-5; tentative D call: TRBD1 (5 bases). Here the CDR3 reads CASSTGGDPPQHF. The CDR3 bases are TGTGCCAGCAGTACAGGTGGGGATCCGCCCCAGCATTTT.